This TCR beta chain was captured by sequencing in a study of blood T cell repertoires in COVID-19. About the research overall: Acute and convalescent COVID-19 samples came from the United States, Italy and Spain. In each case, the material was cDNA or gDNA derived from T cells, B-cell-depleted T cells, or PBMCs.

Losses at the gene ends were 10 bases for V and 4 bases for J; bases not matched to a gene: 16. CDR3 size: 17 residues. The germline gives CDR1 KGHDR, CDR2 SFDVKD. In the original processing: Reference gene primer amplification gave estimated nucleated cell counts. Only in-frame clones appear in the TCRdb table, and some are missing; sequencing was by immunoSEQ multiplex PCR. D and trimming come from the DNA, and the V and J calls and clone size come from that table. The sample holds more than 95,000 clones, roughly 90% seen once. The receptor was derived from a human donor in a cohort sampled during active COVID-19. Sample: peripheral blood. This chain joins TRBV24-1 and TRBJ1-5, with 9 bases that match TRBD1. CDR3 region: CATQTGGPLGFNQPQHF. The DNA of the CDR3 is TGTGCCACTCAAACAGGGGGCCCTTTGGGCTTTAATCAGCCCCAGCATTTT.